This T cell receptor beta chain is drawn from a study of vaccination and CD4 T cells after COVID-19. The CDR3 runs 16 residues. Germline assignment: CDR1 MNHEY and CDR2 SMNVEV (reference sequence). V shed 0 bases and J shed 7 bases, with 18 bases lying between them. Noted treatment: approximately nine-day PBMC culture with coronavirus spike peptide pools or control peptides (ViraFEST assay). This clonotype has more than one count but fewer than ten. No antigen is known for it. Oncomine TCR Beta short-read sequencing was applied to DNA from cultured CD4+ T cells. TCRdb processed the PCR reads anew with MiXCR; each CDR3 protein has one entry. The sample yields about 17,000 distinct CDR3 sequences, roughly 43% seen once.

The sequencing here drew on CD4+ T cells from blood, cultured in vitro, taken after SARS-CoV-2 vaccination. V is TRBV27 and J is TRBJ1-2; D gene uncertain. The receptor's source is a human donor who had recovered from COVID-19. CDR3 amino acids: CASSLSQMIQLSGYTF. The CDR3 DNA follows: TGTGCCAGCAGTTTATCCCAAATGATACAGTTGAGTGGCTACACCTTC.